The next 10 T cell receptor beta chains were all read from a single sample in a study of control samples from healthy donors and cancer patients. Sequencing was performed with immunoSEQ multiplex PCR; in TCRdb, only in-frame clones are kept and a portion is missing. The table has some 30,000 clones, about 85% seen once. Input material: formalin-fixed, paraffin-embedded tissue. Every receptor here comes from a female donor with melanoma.

The chain combines TRBV3-1 (or the pseudogene TRBV3-2) with TRBJ2-1, with 9 nucleotides matching TRBD2. CDR3 length equals 16 residues. Germline V CDR1 and CDR2: LGHDT, YNNKEL (reference sequence). V lost 0 bases and J lost 4; bases outside the gene matches: 4. The CDR3 region is CASSQESLAGYNEQFF. In DNA form, the CDR3 reads TGTGCCAGCAGCCAAGAAAGTCTAGCGGGGTACAATGAGCAGTTCTTC.

The chain has TRBV5-1 and TRBJ1-2; D call uncertain. CDR1 is SGHRS, CDR2 YFSETQ, per germline. V gave up 0 bases and J gave up 4 bases, with 7 bases separating them. The CDR3 runs to 13 residues. The CDR3 loop reads CASSLGGSYGYTF. In DNA, the CDR3 is TGCGCCAGCAGCTTGGGGGGTTCCTATGGCTACACCTTC.

This clone occurred once. The chain joins TRBV5-1 to TRBJ2-3; D is perhaps TRBD1 (7 bases). The CDR3 has 14 residues. V dropped 1 base and J dropped 6 bases, with 12 bases sitting between them. Germline CDR1 SGHRS, CDR2 YFSETQ. This chain's CDR3 is CASSLIQGRDTQYF. The DNA of the CDR3 is TGCGCCAGCAGCTTGATACAGGGGAGGGATACGCAGTATTTT.

The chain has TRBV29-1 and TRBJ2-1; 7 bases line up with TRBD1. The CDR3 runs to 18 residues. Per the germline V gene, CDR1 is SQVTM and CDR2 is ANQGSEA. V gave up 0 bases and J gave up 7 bases; unmatched junction bases: 18. The CDR3 nucleotides are TGCAGCGTTGAAGAGTGGAATGGGGACAGTCAATTAATTAATGAGCAGTTCTTC. It yields the protein CSVEEWNGDSQLINEQFF.

The chain is built from TRBV6-5 and TRBJ1-3; unclear D gene. This CDR3 region has 14 residues. CDR1 MNHEY and CDR2 SVGAGI come from the germline V gene. V was pared by 8 bases and J by 0 bases, with 11 bases between. The CDR3 region has the DNA TGTGCCAGCCGCCAGATTAACTCTGGAAACACCATATATTTT. It is translated as CASRQINSGNTIYF.

This clone was observed a handful of times. The V gene is TRBV4-1, the J gene TRBJ2-5; 7 nucleotides agree with TRBD2. Trimming cost V 4 bases and J 4 bases; bases outside gene matches: 6. This CDR3 is built from 14 residues. Per germline, CDR1 MGHRA and CDR2 YSYEKL. As DNA, the CDR3 is TGCGCCAGCAGCCCCGGTCCTAGCGGAGAGACCCAGTACTTC. Protein product: CASSPGPSGETQYF.

The table lists this clone with a few counts. The chain is built from TRBV29-1 and TRBJ1-2; perhaps TRBD1 as D (6 bases). V lost 4 bases and J lost 0, with 9 bases in between. CDR1 is SQVTM, CDR2 ANQGSEA, per germline. The CDR3 consists of 13 residues. In DNA form, the CDR3 reads TGCAGCGTTGCAGGGGCTACTAACTATGGCTACACCTTC. It translates to CSVAGATNYGYTF.

J is TRBJ2-1 and V is TRBV30; the D gene is possibly TRBD1 (5 bases). The length of the CDR3 is 12 residues. Between the trimmed V and J ends, which lost 0 bases and 11 bases, there was a span of 11 bases. The germline CDR1 and CDR2 sequences are GTSNPN and SVGIG (reference sequence). The CDR3 nucleotides read TGTGCCTGGAGTGTACTGGGGCCTCAGCAGTTCTTC. It encodes CAWSVLGPQQFF.

V and J are TRBV18 and TRBJ2-5; TRBD2 might be the D (5 bases). CDR3 length: 15 residues. Germline V gene data show CDR1 as KGHSH and CDR2 as LQKENI. Trimming removed 2 bases from V and 1 base from J, with 11 bases in between. Here the CDR3 reads CASSPSLALQETQYF. CDR3 coding DNA: TGTGCCAGCTCACCAAGCCTAGCTCTCCAAGAGACCCAGTACTTC.

This sequence joins TRBV29-1 and TRBJ2-7; 11 bases agree with TRBD1. This CDR3 has 12 residues. Germline lookup yields CDR1 SQVTM and CDR2 ANQGSEA. V lost 7 bases and J lost 3; bases outside the gene matches: 2. CDR3 loop: CSGGTGGYEQYF. CDR3 sequence (DNA): TGCAGCGGGGGGACAGGGGGCTACGAGCAGTACTTC.